These 14 T cell receptor beta chains were all obtained from the same sample, sequenced in a study of OX40 agonist ivuxolimab in advanced cancers. Generated by immunoSEQ multiplex PCR, the TCRdb table keeps only in-frame clones and is missing some. The sample records tens of thousands of clones, 87% being singletons. The sample in question was CD4+ or CD8+ T cells sorted from blood, obtained in a trial of the OX40 agonist ivuxolimab. These receptors were obtained from an adult with an advanced solid tumor such as melanoma, head and neck, liver or kidney cancer.

This sequence joins TRBV4-2 and TRBJ2-7, with 8 bases fitting TRBD2. Germline loops: CDR1 LGHNA, CDR2 YNFKEQ. The CDR3 runs 17 residues. V trimming: 0 bases; J trimming: 1 base; junction bases outside the gene matches: 8. The CDR3, as DNA: TGTGCCAGCAGCCAAGAATGGCTAGCGGGTGTATCCTACGAGCAGTACTTC. It translates to CASSQEWLAGVSYEQYF.

The chain recombines TRBV19 with TRBJ2-5; TRBD1 agrees at 9 bases. CDR1 and CDR2 from the germline V gene are LNHDA and SQIVND (reference sequence). Trimming at V came to 8 bases and at J to 5 bases, leaving 6 bases not matched to a gene. The CDR3 extends over 13 amino acids. The CDR3 DNA follows: TGTGCCAGTCGGACAGGGGAGTTGGAGACCCAGTACTTC. As protein: CASRTGELETQYF.

This rearrangement joins TRBV4-2 to TRBJ1-2, with D possibly TRBD1 on 6 matching bases. This CDR3 spans 15 amino acids. CDR1 is LGHNA, CDR2 YNFKEQ, per germline. Deletions cut 0 bases from V and 3 bases from J, with 11 bases between. CDR3 in amino acids: CASSQETGRDYGYTF. Written as DNA, the CDR3 is TGTGCCAGCAGCCAAGAAACAGGGCGCGACTATGGCTACACCTTC.

The chain employs TRBV7-2 and TRBJ1-2, with 10 bases aligning to TRBD1. Germline CDR1 reads SGHTA; CDR2 reads FQGNSA. The V segment lost 5 bases and the J segment 5 bases; nucleotides outside the gene matches: 5. The CDR3 is made up of 14 amino acids. In DNA, the CDR3 is TGTGCCAGCAGCGAGACAGGGGGCGGGTATGGCTACACCTTC. Amino acid sequence: CASSETGGGYGYTF.

V and J are TRBV7-3 and TRBJ1-2; no clear D gene. V was shortened by 4 bases and J by 4 bases, with 13 bases between the two germline ends. CDR3 length: 14 residues. CDR1 is SGHTA, CDR2 FQGTGA, per germline. This chain's CDR3 is CASSSYTVVYGYTF. Here the CDR3 DNA reads TGTGCCAGCAGCTCATACACCGTTGTCTATGGCTACACCTTC. Supplemented by reference TRBV7-3 and TRBJ1-2, the full variable domain reads GAGVSQTPSNKVTEKGKYVELRCDPISGHTALYWYRQSLGQGPEFLIYFQGTGAADDSGLPNDRFFAVRPEGSVSTLKIQRTERGDSAVYLCASSSYTVVYGYTFGSGTRLTVV.

The gene calls are TRBV6-1 and TRBJ2-3; no reliable D call. The CDR3 is made up of 15 amino acids. Trimming removed 3 bases from V and 2 bases from J, with 12 bases in between. Germline CDR1 is MNHNS and CDR2 is SASEGT. Written as DNA, the CDR3 is TGTGCCAGCAGTGACCAGACAATCATCACAGATACGCAGTATTTT. Protein product: CASSDQTIITDTQYF.

The rearrangement joins TRBV10-3 to TRBJ2-7, with TRBD2 matching over 7 bases. This CDR3 is 15 amino acids long. V was pared by 3 bases and J by 5 bases, with 10 bases of the junction left unmatched. The germline gives CDR1 ENHRY, CDR2 SYGVKD. CDR3 region: CAISDLEGGTHEQYF. For the CDR3, the DNA is TGTGCCATCAGTGATCTTGAGGGAGGGACCCACGAGCAGTACTTC.

The J gene is TRBJ2-5, the V gene TRBV28; TRBD2 aligns across 10 bases. The V segment lost 5 bases and the J segment 5 bases; nucleotides outside the gene matches: 8. This CDR3 comprises 15 residues. Germline V gene sequence: CDR1 MDHEN, CDR2 SYDVKM. The CDR3 reads CASSMSGRAVETQYF. The CDR3, as DNA: TGTGCCAGCAGTATGAGCGGGAGGGCCGTTGAGACCCAGTACTTC.

The rearrangement joins TRBV7-3 to TRBJ2-1; TRBD2 agrees at 7 bases. Looked up from germline, CDR1 is SGHTA and CDR2 is FQGTGA. V lost 2 bases to trimming and J lost 4 bases; unmatched junction nucleotides: 2. This CDR3 has 14 amino acids. The CDR3 DNA follows: TGTGCCAGCAGCTTAGGGGGAGGGTACAATGAGCAGTTCTTC. Translating it yields CASSLGGGYNEQFF. The full variable domain, its missing parts supplied by reference TRBV7-3 and TRBJ2-1, is GAGVSQTPSNKVTEKGKYVELRCDPISGHTALYWYRQSLGQGPEFLIYFQGTGAADDSGLPNDRFFAVRPEGSVSTLKIQRTERGDSAVYLCASSLGGGYNEQFFGPGTRLTVL.

J is TRBJ2-1 and V is TRBV2; tentative D call: TRBD2 (6 bases). Trimming took 0 bases from V and 7 from J, leaving 16 bases between them. The germline gives CDR1 SNHLY, CDR2 FYNNEI. The CDR3 loop spans 16 amino acids. CDR3 coding DNA: TGTGCCAGCAGTGAAGCTTCGGGAGCTACTCGAAATGAGCAGTTCTTC. It yields the protein CASSEASGATRNEQFF.

V is TRBV19 and J is TRBJ2-1; D unclear. V was pared by 6 bases and J by 6 bases, with 12 bases between. This CDR3 has 13 residues. The germline V gene encodes CDR1 LNHDA and CDR2 SQIVND (reference sequence). CDR3 loop: CASRRTLVNEQFF. DNA for the CDR3: TGTGCCAGTAGAAGGACGCTCGTCAATGAGCAGTTCTTC.

The chain couples TRBV18 to TRBJ2-7, with 7 nucleotides matching TRBD1. V was pared by 0 bases and J by 2 bases, with 10 bases of the junction left unmatched. Per germline, CDR1 KGHSH and CDR2 LQKENI. This CDR3 has 17 amino acids. The CDR3 DNA reads TGTGCCAGCTCACCACCTTCGCCCAACAGGGGAACCTACGAGCAGTACTTC. It is translated as CASSPPSPNRGTYEQYF.

The chain links TRBV7-3 to TRBJ2-2; 8 nucleotides align to TRBD1. With 5 bases clipped from V and 4 bases from J, the junction kept 6 bases outside the gene matches. The CDR3 is made up of 15 amino acids. CDR1 is SGHTA, CDR2 FQGTGA, per germline. The CDR3 reads CASSIQGDSTGELFF. The CDR3 DNA reads TGTGCCAGCAGCATACAGGGGGACAGCACCGGGGAGCTGTTTTTT.

V usage is TRBV5-1 and J usage is TRBJ2-5; D perhaps matches TRBD1 (7 bases). The CDR3 is made up of 14 amino acids. The germline V gene encodes CDR1 SGHRS and CDR2 YFSETQ. Trimming stripped 2 bases from V and 2 bases from J, with 10 bases between. The DNA for the CDR3 is TGCGCCAGCAGCTTTCAGGGGGGTCAAGAGACCCAGTACTTC. Translation: CASSFQGGQETQYF.